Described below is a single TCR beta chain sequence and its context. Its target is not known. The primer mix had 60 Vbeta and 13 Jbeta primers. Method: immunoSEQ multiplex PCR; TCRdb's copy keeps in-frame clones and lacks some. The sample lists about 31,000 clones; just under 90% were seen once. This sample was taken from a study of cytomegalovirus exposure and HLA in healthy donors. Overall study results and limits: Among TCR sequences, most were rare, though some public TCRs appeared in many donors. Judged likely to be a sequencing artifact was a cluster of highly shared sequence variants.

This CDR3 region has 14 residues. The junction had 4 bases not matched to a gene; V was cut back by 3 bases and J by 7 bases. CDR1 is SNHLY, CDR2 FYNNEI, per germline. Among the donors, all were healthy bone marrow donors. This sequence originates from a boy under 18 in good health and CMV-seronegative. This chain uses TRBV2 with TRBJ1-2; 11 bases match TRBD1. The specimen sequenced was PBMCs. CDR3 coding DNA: TGTGCCAGCAGTGAGGAGGGACAGGGGGTTGGCTACACCTTC. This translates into CASSEEGQGVGYTF.